This paragraph reports one T cell receptor beta chain. The sample belongs to a study of blood T cell repertoires in COVID-19. Study details: Samples taken during acute and convalescent COVID-19 were collected in the United States, Italy and Spain. The cDNA or gDNA used as material had been derived from T cells, B-cell-depleted T cells, or PBMCs.

This CDR3 comprises 14 residues. Looked up from germline, CDR1 is SGHAT and CDR2 is FQNNGV. With V trimmed by 5 bases and J by 8 bases, 9 bases remained unmatched. Clones were sequenced by immunoSEQ multiplex PCR, and TCRdb holds only the in-frame ones, with some missing. The profile covers 90,000 to 100,000 clones, with roughly nine tenths appearing a single time and under 13% taken by the ten largest. Sequenced material: peripheral blood. The chain joins TRBV11-2 to TRBJ1-3, with 7 bases aligning to TRBD1. The TCR sequence derives from a man aged 45 to 65 with acute or convalescent COVID-19. CDR3 nucleotides: TGTGCCAGCAGCCCCACGACAGGGCTGCACACCATATATTTT. This codes for CASSPTTGLHTIYF.